This TCR beta chain comes out of a study of blood T cell repertoires in COVID-19. Per germline, CDR1 LGHDT and CDR2 YNNKEL (reference sequence). The CDR3 extends over 12 amino acids. V was clipped by 4 bases and J by 8 bases, with 8 bases between them. This clone was counted between two and nine times. This table comes from immunoSEQ multiplex PCR, and its TCRdb copy is limited to in-frame clones, with some not included. The sample records fewer than 350,000 clones, around nine tenths being singletons. The sample was peripheral blood. This TCR was recovered from a woman in her 30s with COVID-19, enrolled during active disease. The genes are TRBV3-1 (or the pseudogene TRBV3-2) and TRBJ2-2; D gene ambiguous. The chain's CDR3 is CASSRIEGELFF. For the CDR3, the DNA is TGTGCCAGCAGCCGAATAGAGGGGGAGCTGTTTTTT.